This T cell receptor (beta chain) was identified in a study of T cells in Graves' hyperthyroidism and ophthalmopathy. The CDR3 regions of TCR beta were amplified from RNA transcripts. HTBI primers were employed in a first-round RT-PCR of the TCR CDR3. TCRdb re-derived calls from the multiplex PCR reads in MiXCR, one entry per CDR3 protein. Seen here are approximately 600,000 distinct CDR3 sequences, 12% to 15% observed once, and the top ten hold around 7%. With 7 bases removed from V and 0 bases from J, the gap between germline ends came to 12 bases. The CDR3 spans 14 residues. Germline V CDR1 and CDR2: MDHEN, SYDVKM. Ten or more counts support this clonotype.

This sequence originates from a woman younger than 30 with Graves' ophthalmopathy. This sequence joins TRBV28 and TRBJ1-2; D uncertain. The sequencing sample was made of blood. The CDR3: CASTPHLANYGYTF. The CDR3 DNA reads as TGTGCCAGCACCCCCCATTTGGCTAACTATGGCTACACCTTC.